The T cell receptor (beta chain) described here comes from a study of cytomegalovirus exposure and HLA in healthy donors (TCRdb year 2017). With regard to the full study: In an earlier analysis of fewer than 750 of the donors, less than 350 Gb of sequence data and 117 million unique TCR beta sequences from about 190 million T cells were reported. An early release covering 500 to 750 HLA-typed donors comprised approximately 290 gigabases of sequencing data and around 80 million unique TCR sequences. Of the roughly 410 genotyped donors, less than 85% were placed in the genetic ancestry cluster associated with self-reported Caucasian donors. The study aimed to test whether cataloging public T cell receptors could reveal signatures of past pathogen exposure. The T cell repertoires of some 700 subjects were profiled by immunosequencing and related to cytomegalovirus serostatus. Besides the first cohort of roughly 660 subjects, a separate validation cohort made up of around 120 different subjects was used. The study combined high-throughput TCR immunosequencing, statistical association of individual TCRs with disease status, and machine learning to predict cytomegalovirus infection status. A later analysis re-analyzed previously published TCR beta repertoires from about 730 donors and added high-resolution HLA genotyping to study TCR occurrence patterns. The later analysis used no new phenotypic data to find candidate immune exposures, relying instead on TCR beta sequences and their occurrence across donors. An earlier analysis of 587 of the donors applied high-throughput TCR beta sequencing to assess whether each TCR beta V gene segment acted as functional or pseudogenic. Donor age, sex, ethnicity and CMV serostatus were collected together with the repertoire data. A later genetic analysis used genome-wide SNP genotypes for about 65% of the 666 donors, treating that subset as a discovery cohort. All discovery cohort repertoires had been generated on a single sequencing platform. Both class I and class II loci were covered by HLA typing, at four-digit resolution. The number of typed donors differed by locus: about 620-630 for A, B, C, DRB1 and DQB1; 500 to 550 for DQA1; 606 for DPA1; and about 470 for DPB1. Four to six DR-DQ haplotypes were handled as single units for association and clustering, since linkage in the cohort was strong. Across approximately 400 genotyped donors of the cohort, an average of about 240,000 unique TCR beta nucleotide sequences per donor were sequenced, and 15% to 20% of those sequences were non-productive. The paper as a whole reports these results and caveats: A later analysis found that TCR association rates varied across HLA loci, with DRB1 alleles showing the most associated TCRs and HLA-C alleles the fewest. In a later genetic analysis, a missense DCLRE1C variant was associated with V-gene and J-gene trimming of TCR beta chains, and the association was replicated in an independent cohort. Cytomegalovirus status was reported to be diagnosed by the classifier with high specificity and sensitivity in both the original and validation cohorts. In an earlier analysis of a few hundred of the donors, most TCR beta V segments were observed in productive rearrangements about 90% or about 30% of the time, broadly matching IMGT annotations. Fewer than 20 rarely observed V segments, including chromosome 9 orphons, were excluded from the earlier analysis of almost 600 of the donors because counts were too low. HLA typing was unavailable for some donors at each locus, so association tests used only the typed subset. A later analysis found that HLA-associated TCR beta chains were more clonally expanded and had lower generation probabilities than equally common non-associated chains. In the study, around 150 TCR beta chains were listed as associated with cytomegalovirus. Specific HLA alleles were associated with over 15,000 TCR beta sequences at a false discovery rate of 0.05 in a later analysis. Correlated functional status among segregating V segments might reflect linkage disequilibrium, but an unknown experimental factor could not be ruled out. Most TCR sequences were observed very rarely across donors, whereas some public TCRs were present in many individuals. A later analysis reported that several top co-occurrence clusters appeared linked to parvovirus B19, influenza, CMV and Epstein-Barr virus. Roughly uniform sequencing depth across donors was assumed in presence/absence analyses, although this assumption may not hold. A further reported finding was that TCR beta sequences accurately predicted the HLA-A and HLA-B alleles for most subjects in the first cohort. The cohort was sequenced for TCR beta chains only, and without alpha or paired-chain data the features that could be detected were limited. Immune exposure information for the cohort was limited to CMV serostatus. A later genetic analysis reported fewer N-insertions in productive TCRs among donors in an Asian-associated ancestry cluster than the roughly 700-donor mean. When HLA alleles, especially DR and DQ, strongly co-occurred, attributing TCR associations to individual alleles was difficult. Some IMGT-functional V segments, including TRBV6-2 and TRBV6-3, could not be told apart with the 87-base-pair reads, so those segments were excluded. The authors suggested that the approach could potentially be generalized to other disease states and immunological phenotypes. A cluster of highly shared sequence variants was judged likely to be a technical artifact of the sequencing pipeline. Most CMV-associated TCR beta chains appeared to be HLA-restricted in a later analysis, and the HLA associations seemed to be driven largely by CMV exposure. In vitro tests confirmed that a few of the cytomegalovirus-associated TCR beta chains recognize cytomegalovirus antigens.

Regarding this clone: The antigen it recognizes is unknown. Base qualities are not recorded, but no much larger clone differs from it by a single base.

The CDR3 has 13 amino acids, counting the end cysteine and phenylalanine. This entry keeps only the CDR3 DNA: 39 bases, framed from base 1. Based on the germline V gene (reference sequence), the CDR1 and CDR2 sequences are GTSNPN and SVGIG. Relative to germline, V is 0 bases shorter and J is 4 bases shorter, with 7 bases between their ends. The library was produced with the immunoSEQ multiplex PCR assay. A mixture of 60 forward primers for TCR Vbeta segments and 13 reverse primers for TCR Jbeta segments was used in the multiplex PCR. A multiplex PCR assay on genomic DNA amplified the CDR3 region of rearranged TCR beta genes. On the Illumina HiSeq System, the amplified TCR beta libraries were sequenced as 87-base-pair reads. Per the authors' processing: Across the 700 or so repertoires, a later analysis counted tens of millions of unique TCR beta chains, 9.5 million to 12 million of which were shared by at least two donors. Raw reads were error-corrected and collapsed into unique sequences by a nearest-neighbor algorithm in which closely related sequences were merged to remove PCR and sequencing errors. V, D and J gene segments were assigned by aligning CDR3 sequences to IMGT reference sequences. For a sequence to be retained, a match of at least six nucleotides to both a V gene segment and a J gene segment was required. A rearrangement was called productive if the CDR3 had no stop codons and remained in frame with V and J, and every other rearrangement was called non-productive. CDR3 was defined by IMGT convention, running from the second conserved V-encoded cysteine to the conserved J-encoded phenylalanine. Sequences without an unambiguous match to a single V gene segment were excluded from the earlier analysis of over 500 of the donors. An earlier analysis of several hundred of the donors called V segments functional above 56.7% productive rearrangements and segregating when the between-donor standard deviation exceeded 5%. To diagnose cytomegalovirus status from the catalog of TCR beta chain sequences, a statistical classification framework was built. V and J gene assignment, in a later analysis, came from comparing TCR nucleotide sequences with IMGT/GENE-DB human TR gene sequences. In a later analysis, CDR3 sequences and most-parsimonious VDJ recombination scenarios were assigned using the TCRdist pipeline. A later analysis defined each TCR beta chain by its CDR3 amino acid sequence plus V-gene family, and excluded reads lacking a unique V-gene family. To address suspected cross-contamination and a sequencing artifact, a later analysis removed a few hundred highly shared, low-generation-probability nucleotide sequences. In a later analysis, a clonal expansion index for each public chain was calculated from normalized within-repertoire ranks of inferred template counts. Generation probabilities in a later analysis came from a VDJ recombination model fitted to out-of-frame rearrangements, and those results were checked against IGoR. In a later analysis, hypergeometric tests were used to score TCR-TCR, TCR-HLA and TCR-CMV co-occurrence, with a repertoire-size bias correction applied to TCR pairs. A later analysis estimated false discovery rates by permuting HLA or CMV assignments 20 times. In a later analysis, co-occurring TCRs were grouped using DBSCAN, and TCRdist sequence similarity was added for clustering within HLA-allele-positive subsets. Repertoires with fewer than 30,000 or more than 120,000 public chains, plus five repertoires with anomalous nucleotide sharing, were excluded from co-occurrence clustering. TCRdb re-hosts the immuneACCESS table, in-frame sequences only. Its copies lack some clones; in the studies checked, an unresolved V gene accounts for under half of them, and the cause for the rest is not known. V, J and clone size are taken as reported in that table, and D and trimming were inferred from the DNA itself. Recorded for this sample are 140,000 to 150,000 clones; approximately 80% of them occurred a single time. The ten biggest clones cover about 4.3% of the sample.

The cohort was made up of under 800 healthy bone marrow donors. At the time of sampling, every cohort member was nominally healthy, though immune exposures that went unrecorded were likely present. The donor was CMV seropositive and was included in the group of 250 to 350 seropositive cohort members. Every donor gave a peripheral blood sample, and the peripheral blood mononuclear cells from that sample were used for TCR beta sequencing. The Qiagen DNeasy Blood Extraction Kit was used to extract genomic DNA from the blood cell samples. Here the chain combines TRBV30 and TRBJ1-5, with the D gene uncertain. The sequence derives from a woman aged 40 to 49 in good health and CMV-seropositive. Sequenced: PBMCs. The DNA sequence is given as TGTGCCTGGAGTGTACAGCTGAATCAGCCCCAGCATTTT. Translated, this is CAWSVQLNQPQHF.